The 9 T cell receptor beta chains in this list originate from one sample, sequenced in a study of T cells in Graves' hyperthyroidism and ophthalmopathy. The TCR beta CDR3 regions underwent amplification using RNA transcripts as the source. The primer set for the first-round RT-PCR of the TCR CDR3 was HTBI. TCRdb processed the multiplex PCR reads anew with MiXCR; each CDR3 protein has one entry. The data show about 500,000 distinct CDR3 sequences, roughly 14% seen once. Sequenced input: blood. These receptors came from a woman aged 18-29 years with Graves' hyperthyroidism.

This clonotype has only a few counts. The chain joins TRBV4-2 to TRBJ2-3; 8 bases fit TRBD2. The CDR3 extends over 19 amino acids. Germline CDR1 and CDR2: LGHNA and YNFKEQ. Trimming took 0 bases from V and 0 from J; bases not matched to a gene: 11. The DNA for the CDR3 is TGTGCCAGCAGCCAAGATTGGAGCGGGAGTACTTCTAGCACAGATACGCAGTATTTT. Translated: CASSQDWSGSTSSTDTQYF.

This clonotype has at least ten counts. The chain links TRBV2 to TRBJ2-7; the D gene could be TRBD1 or TRBD2 (5 bases each). The V gene lost 3 bases and the J gene lost 3 bases, with 12 bases spanning the gap. CDR3 size: 14 residues. The germline CDR1 and CDR2 sequences are SNHLY and FYNNEI. The CDR3 region is CASSEGTRVYEQYV. The CDR3 DNA sequence: TGTGCCAGCAGTGAGGGGACCAGAGTCTACGAGCAGTACGTC.

Notes on this clonotype: Given a much more abundant clone one base away, this may be a read error. The V call is TRBV12-3 or TRBV12-4, the J call TRBJ2-1, with TRBD2 identical over 7 bases. The CDR3 runs to 14 residues. CDR3 sequence (DNA): TGTGCCAGCAGTTCCGCTAGCGGCTACAATCAGCAGTTCTTC. Its translation is CASSSASGYNQQFF.

The DNA for the CDR3 is TGTGCCAGCCCCCCGGGCGGGGAGCTGTTTTTT. It encodes CASPPGGELFF. The V and J genes are TRBV7-9 and TRBJ2-2; D is ambiguous. The CDR3 has 11 residues. Germline V gene lookup returns CDR1 SEHNR and CDR2 FQNEAQ (reference sequence). Trimming took off 8 bases at V and 7 bases at J, with 8 bases between the two ends.

The rearrangement joins TRBV25-1 to TRBJ1-2; D gene ambiguous. This CDR3 comprises 12 residues. Per germline, CDR1 MGHDK and CDR2 SYGVNS. The ends were cut back, 10 bases at V and 5 bases at J, with 14 bases in the middle. The CDR3 loop is CATKVPNYGYTF. Here the CDR3 DNA reads TGTGCCACCAAGGTGCCGAATTATGGCTACACCTTC.

The chain uses TRBV4-2 and TRBJ1-1; no firm D call. CDR1 and CDR2 (germline): LGHNA, YNFKEQ. This CDR3 has 16 residues. The germline V and J ends were trimmed by 1 base and 2 bases, with 14 bases remaining between them. CDR3 amino acids: CASSQVWPKGNTEAFF. CDR3 in DNA: TGTGCCAGCAGCCAAGTATGGCCGAAGGGAAACACTGAAGCTTTCTTT.

This clonotype was counted ten times or more. Its ends do not fully match the called genes, so a read error is possible. The chain carries TRBV7-7 and TRBJ2-7; D is possibly TRBD1 (5 bases). Germline lookup yields CDR1 SSHAT and CDR2 FNYEAQ (reference sequence). CDR3 length: 14 amino acids. DNA of the CDR3: TGTGCTAGCAGCTTAGACAGTCACTCCTACGAGCAGTACTTC. Protein: CASSLDSHSYEQYF.

This clonotype occurred many times. The chain joins TRBV29-1 to TRBJ2-1; 8 positions agree with TRBD1. CDR3 length: 16 residues. The ends lost 0 bases at V and 1 base at J; junction bases unmatched: 5. Germline lookup yields CDR1 SQVTM and CDR2 ANQGSEA. The DNA of the CDR3 is TGCAGCGTTGAAGACCAAGACAGGGGATCCTACAATGAGCAGTTCTTC. It is translated as CSVEDQDRGSYNEQFF.

The sample holds a few counts of this clonotype. A junction boundary mismatches the germline segment, possibly from a read error. The V gene is TRBV7-8, the J gene TRBJ2-1, with TRBD2 matching over 8 bases. The CDR3 runs to 20 residues. Germline V gene sequence: CDR1 SGHVS, CDR2 FQNEAQ. CDR3 coding DNA: TGTGCCAGCACCCCGGGGTTGGCTAGCGGGTTTAAATCCTCCTACAATGAGCAGCTCTTC. Translated, it gives CASTPGLASGFKSSYNEQLF.